Each of the 20 T cell receptor beta chains below was sequenced from the same sample in a study of CD8 T cells in ankylosing spondylitis. One entry per CDR3 protein, called by TCRdb with MiXCR from the 5' RACE reads. The profile shows 130,000 or so distinct CDR3 sequences, about 6.5% of them singletons. The specimen was blood, either unsorted or a sorted T cell fraction (not recorded which). All receptors come from a male donor with ankylosing spondylitis or in good health (not recorded which).

This clonotype was counted many times. V is TRBV20-1 and J is TRBJ2-7; 9 nucleotides align to TRBD1. The trim removed 0 bases at V and 3 bases at J, leaving 3 bases unmatched. The CDR3 sequence is 14 residues long. Looked up from germline, CDR1 is DFQATT and CDR2 is SNEGSKA (reference sequence). The CDR3 here is CSARERQGGYEQYF. The CDR3 DNA reads as TGCAGTGCTAGAGAGAGACAGGGGGGCTACGAGCAGTACTTC.

This clonotype was counted ten times or more. This chain uses TRBV27 with TRBJ2-7; a weak D match, TRBD1 (6 bases). Between the trimmed V and J ends, which lost 2 bases and 2 bases, there was a span of 7 bases. The CDR3 consists of 13 residues. Germline V gene data show CDR1 as MNHEY and CDR2 as SMNVEV (reference sequence). The CDR3 protein is CASSLRGTYEQYF. CDR3 nucleotides: TGTGCCAGCAGTTTAAGGGGGACCTACGAGCAGTACTTC.

The chain joins TRBV20-1 to TRBJ2-5; D uncertain. This CDR3 is built from 13 residues. V was trimmed by 8 bases and J by 2 bases, leaving 15 bases between them. CDR1 is DFQATT, CDR2 SNEGSKA, per germline (reference sequence). This CDR3 reads CSSLEDAQETQYF. The CDR3 DNA is TGCAGTTCCCTTGAGGATGCACAAGAGACCCAGTACTTC.

The table lists this clonotype with many counts. The chain has TRBV5-4 and TRBJ2-1; no clear D gene. With 4 bases removed from V and 2 bases from J, the gap between germline ends came to 19 bases. CDR3 size: 17 residues. Germline CDR1 SGHNT, CDR2 YYREEE (reference sequence). The CDR3 DNA reads TGTGCCAGCAGCCCCTCATATAGCCCCTTAACCTACAATGAGCAGTTCTTC. Protein product: CASSPSYSPLTYNEQFF.

This clonotype was counted ten times or more. This chain links TRBV12-3 or TRBV12-4 with TRBJ1-1, with 9 positions matching TRBD1. The J segment lost 6 bases and the V segment lost 5 bases, leaving 10 bases of the junction unmatched. There are 15 residues in the CDR3. The CDR3 coding sequence is TGTGCCAGCAGTCCCCACCCTACAGGGGGCCCTGAAGCTTTCTTT. This codes for CASSPHPTGGPEAFF.

At least ten counts were recorded for this clonotype. The J gene is TRBJ1-5, the V gene TRBV5-1, with D unresolved. CDR3 length equals 15 residues. Germline V gives CDR1 SGHRS, CDR2 YFSETQ. The ends were cut back, 0 bases at V and 0 bases at J, with 7 bases in the middle. This chain's CDR3 is CASSLDGYSNQPQHF. As DNA, the CDR3 is TGCGCCAGCAGCTTGGACGGCTATAGCAATCAGCCCCAGCATTTT.

This clonotype occurred many times. This chain joins TRBV20-1 and TRBJ1-5; 11 nucleotides match TRBD1. J lost 6 bases, V lost 5 bases, and 3 bases had no gene match. The CDR3 runs to 13 residues. The germline gives CDR1 DFQATT, CDR2 SNEGSKA (reference sequence). CDR3 DNA sequence: TGCAGTGCTTGGGGACAGGGGGTTCAGCCCCAGCATTTT. It translates to CSAWGQGVQPQHF.

This clonotype was observed at least ten times. The CDR3, as DNA: TGCAGTGCTAGACAGCCGGGCAATCAGCCCCAGCATTTT. Protein sequence: CSARQPGNQPQHF. The rearrangement uses TRBV20-1 and TRBJ1-5; no definite D call. V dropped 2 bases and J dropped 2 bases, with 7 bases sitting between them. The CDR3 loop spans 13 amino acids. The germline V gene has CDR1 DFQATT and CDR2 SNEGSKA (reference sequence).

This clonotype was detected ten times or more. The V gene is TRBV5-1, the J gene TRBJ2-7; TRBD1 matches 8 bases. The CDR3 is 15 amino acids. Looked up from germline, CDR1 is SGHRS and CDR2 is YFSETQ. V shed 5 bases, J shed 2 bases, and the junction held 9 bases outside the gene matches. Written as DNA, the CDR3 is TGCGCCAGCAGTACCGCAGGGACAGGAGCCTACGAGCAGTACTTC. It translates to CASSTAGTGAYEQYF.

This clonotype appeared many times. The chain carries TRBV5-1 and TRBJ1-6, with TRBD1 matching over 7 bases. CDR3 size: 16 residues. Germline loops: CDR1 SGHRS, CDR2 YFSETQ. The V and J ends lost 3 bases and 4 bases, in that order; junction bases with no gene match: 7. DNA of the CDR3: TGCGCCAGCAGCTACAGGACAGGATTGTATAATTCACCCCTCCACTTT. Protein: CASSYRTGLYNSPLHF.

This clonotype was recorded many times. This chain joins TRBV11-2 and TRBJ1-2; TRBD1 agrees at 8 bases. CDR1 is SGHAT, CDR2 FQNNGV, per germline. The CDR3 sequence is 13 residues long. Losses at the gene ends were 4 bases for V and 8 bases for J; bases not matched to a gene: 6. The CDR3 region is CASSSAGGVGYTF. The CDR3 DNA reads TGTGCCAGCAGCTCAGCAGGGGGCGTCGGCTACACCTTC.

This clonotype was seen many times. This sequence joins TRBV7-2 and TRBJ2-3, with D possibly being TRBD1 or TRBD2 (5 bases each). The CDR3 length is 13 residues. Per germline, CDR1 SGHTA and CDR2 FQGNSA. Trimming took 1 base from V and 8 from J, leaving 10 bases between them. The CDR3 reads CASSLEGRGTQYF. The CDR3 bases are TGTGCCAGCAGCTTAGAGGGACGGGGTACGCAGTATTTT.

This clonotype was counted at least ten times. The chain employs TRBV27 and TRBJ2-7; tentative D call: TRBD2 (6 bases). The CDR3 has 13 amino acids. V dropped 5 bases and J dropped 3 bases, with 11 bases sitting between them. Looked up from germline, CDR1 is MNHEY and CDR2 is SMNVEV (reference sequence). In nucleotides, the CDR3 is TGTGCCAGCAGTCGGACTATCCTCTACGAGCAGTACTTC. Its translation is CASSRTILYEQYF.

This clonotype has ten or more counts. The V call is TRBV6-4, the J call TRBJ2-7, with D possibly TRBD1 on 5 matching bases. The CDR3 consists of 14 residues. Germline CDR1 MRHNA, CDR2 SNTAGT. Trimming removed 6 bases from V and 3 bases from J, with 15 bases in between. The CDR3 sequence: CASSLHDSSYEQYF. The CDR3 bases are TGTGCCAGCAGCCTCCACGACAGCAGCTACGAGCAGTACTTC.

In its sample, this clonotype was seen many times. This rearrangement joins TRBV10-3 to TRBJ1-5; 8 bases map to TRBD1. Germline V CDR1 and CDR2: ENHRY, SYGVKD. The CDR3 runs to 16 residues. V trimming: 0 bases; J trimming: 0 bases; junction bases outside the gene matches: 1. The CDR3 DNA follows: TGTGCCATCAGTGAGTCCGGGACAGGTAGCAATCAGCCCCAGCATTTT. Residues: CAISESGTGSNQPQHF.

This clonotype was seen repeatedly, ten times or more. V gene TRBV27 combines with J gene TRBJ2-3; 10 nucleotides agree with TRBD2. Germline CDR1 MNHEY, CDR2 SMNVEV (reference sequence). This CDR3 spans 15 amino acids. Losses at the gene ends were 5 bases for V and 4 bases for J; bases not matched to a gene: 6. CDR3 DNA: TGTGCCAGCAGTAAACAGCGGGGGGGCCCAGATACGCAGTATTTT. It yields the protein CASSKQRGGPDTQYF.

This clonotype has more than one count but fewer than ten. The rearrangement links TRBV5-1 to TRBJ2-3, with 11 bases fitting TRBD2. Trimming at V came to 0 bases and at J to 2 bases, leaving 5 bases not matched to a gene. The germline CDR1 and CDR2 sequences are SGHRS and YFSETQ. The CDR3 consists of 17 residues. The CDR3 sequence is CASSLVGLAVSTDTQYF. The CDR3 region has the DNA TGCGCCAGCAGCTTGGTGGGACTAGCGGTTTCCACAGATACGCAGTATTTT.

In this sample, this clonotype turned up many times. The chain has TRBV7-9 and TRBJ1-4; D call uncertain. V was pared by 5 bases and J by 1 base, with 5 bases between. The CDR3 contains 13 residues. Germline CDR1 SEHNR, CDR2 FQNEAQ (reference sequence). CDR3 residues: CASSAVTNEKLFF. The CDR3 nucleotides are TGTGCCAGCAGCGCGGTAACTAATGAAAAACTGTTTTTT.

This clonotype appeared many times. The chain carries TRBV5-1 and TRBJ2-5; tentative D call: TRBD2 (5 bases). V was trimmed by 7 bases and J by 4 bases, leaving 11 bases between them. Germline-derived CDR1 and CDR2 are SGHRS and YFSETQ. This CDR3 has 12 amino acids. In DNA form, the CDR3 reads TGCGCCAGCCGGGATCTGGGAGAGACCCAGTACTTC. Its translation is CASRDLGETQYF.

Ten or more counts support this clonotype. The gene calls are TRBV14 and TRBJ1-3; D is uncertain. This CDR3 is 15 amino acids long. Trimming took off 2 bases at V and 0 bases at J, with 8 bases between the two ends. The germline V gene has CDR1 SGHDN and CDR2 FVKESK. The CDR3 sequence: CASSQLTSSGNTIYF. For the CDR3, the DNA is TGTGCCAGCAGCCAACTGACAAGCTCTGGAAACACCATATATTTT.